In its sample, the clone carrying this T cell receptor beta chain was seen many times. Its antigen is currently unknown. Germline CDR1 reads SGHTA; CDR2 reads FQGNSA. V was shortened by 5 bases and J by 0 bases, with 8 bases between the two germline ends. The CDR3 runs 14 residues. The sample originates from a study of T-cell reconstitution after alpha-beta-depleted transplantation in children. Notes on the study in general: Surviving recipient T cells and thymic progenitors underlay high day-60 TCRbeta diversity in some patients. Reportedly, only several hundred clones from non-depleted graft cells drove alpha-beta T-cell counts at about two months.

Researchers prepared the TCRbeta library using unique molecular identifiers, the study reports. A single record per CDR3 protein comes from TCRdb applying MiXCR to the PCR reads. Of under 850,000 distinct CDR3 sequences in the sample, roughly 14% were seen once. The receptor was derived from a girl aged 2 to 9 with congenital amegakaryocytic thrombocytopenia, due to receive a stem cell transplant. The chain links TRBV7-2 to TRBJ1-3; D gene ambiguous. The sequencing used PBMCs, collected before TCRalphabeta/CD19-depleted stem cell transplant. CDR3 protein: CASSAPYSGNTIYF. The CDR3 DNA is TGTGCCAGCAGCGCGCCCTACTCTGGAAACACCATATATTTT.